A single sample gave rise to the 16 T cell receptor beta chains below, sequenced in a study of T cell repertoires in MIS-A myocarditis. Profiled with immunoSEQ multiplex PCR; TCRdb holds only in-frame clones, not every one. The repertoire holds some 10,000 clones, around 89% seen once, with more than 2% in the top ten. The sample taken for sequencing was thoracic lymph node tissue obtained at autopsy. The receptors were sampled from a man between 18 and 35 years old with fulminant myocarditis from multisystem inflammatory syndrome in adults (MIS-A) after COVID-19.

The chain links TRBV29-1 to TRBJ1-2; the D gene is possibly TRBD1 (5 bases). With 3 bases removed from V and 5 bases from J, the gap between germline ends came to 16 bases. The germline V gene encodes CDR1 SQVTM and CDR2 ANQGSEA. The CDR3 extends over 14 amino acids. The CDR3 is CSVDRQAEGYGYTF. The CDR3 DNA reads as TGCAGCGTTGATCGGCAGGCCGAGGGGTATGGCTACACCTTC.

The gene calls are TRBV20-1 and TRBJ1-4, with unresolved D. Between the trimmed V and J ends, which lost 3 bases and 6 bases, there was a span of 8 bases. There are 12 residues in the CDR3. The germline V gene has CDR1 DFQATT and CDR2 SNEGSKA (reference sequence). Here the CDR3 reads CSASRSDEKLFF. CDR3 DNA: TGCAGTGCTAGTCGAAGCGATGAAAAACTGTTTTTT.

CDR3 sequence reads: CASSLPGNYGYTF. The DNA for the CDR3 is TGTGCCAGCAGTTTACCGGGGAACTATGGCTACACCTTC. The chain recombines TRBV28 with TRBJ1-2; D unclear. CDR3 size: 13 residues. The V and J ends lost 2 bases and 2 bases respectively, with 6 bases between them. CDR1 and CDR2 (germline): MDHEN, SYDVKM.

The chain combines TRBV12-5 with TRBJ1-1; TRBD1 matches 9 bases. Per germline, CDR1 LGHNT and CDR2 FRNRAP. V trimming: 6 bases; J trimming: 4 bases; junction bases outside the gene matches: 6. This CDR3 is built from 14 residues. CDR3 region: CASGLDRGGTEAFF. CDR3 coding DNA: TGTGCTAGTGGCCTCGACAGGGGGGGCACTGAAGCTTTCTTT.

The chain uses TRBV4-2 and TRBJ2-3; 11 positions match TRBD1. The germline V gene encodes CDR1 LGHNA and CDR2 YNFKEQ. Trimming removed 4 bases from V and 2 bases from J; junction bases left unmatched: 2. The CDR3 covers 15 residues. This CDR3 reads CASSRTGGNTDTQYF. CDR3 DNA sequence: TGTGCCAGCAGCCGGACAGGGGGCAACACAGATACGCAGTATTTT.

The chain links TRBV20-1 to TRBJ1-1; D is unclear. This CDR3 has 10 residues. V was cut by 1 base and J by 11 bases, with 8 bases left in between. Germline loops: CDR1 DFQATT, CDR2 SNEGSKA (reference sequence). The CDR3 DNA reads TGCAGTGCTAGAGGGGATTCGGCTTTCTTT. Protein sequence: CSARGDSAFF.

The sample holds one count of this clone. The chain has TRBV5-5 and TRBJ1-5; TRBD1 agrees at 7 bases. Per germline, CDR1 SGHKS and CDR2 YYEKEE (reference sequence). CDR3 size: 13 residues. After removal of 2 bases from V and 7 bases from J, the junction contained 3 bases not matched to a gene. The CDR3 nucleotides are TGTGCCAGCAGCTTCAGGGGGTACCAGCCCCAGCATTTT. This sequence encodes CASSFRGYQPQHF.

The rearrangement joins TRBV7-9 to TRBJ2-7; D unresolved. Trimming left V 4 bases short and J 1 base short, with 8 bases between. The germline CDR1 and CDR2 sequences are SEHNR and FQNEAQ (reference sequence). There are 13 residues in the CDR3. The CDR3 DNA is TGTGCCAGCAGCTGGTCCGAGTCCTACGAGCAGTACTTC. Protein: CASSWSESYEQYF.

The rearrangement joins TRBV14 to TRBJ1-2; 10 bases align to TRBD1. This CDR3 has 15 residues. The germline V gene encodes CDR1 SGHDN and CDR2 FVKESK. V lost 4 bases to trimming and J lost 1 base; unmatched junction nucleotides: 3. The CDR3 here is CASSPRTGGNYGYTF. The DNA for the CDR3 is TGTGCCAGCAGCCCGAGGACAGGGGGTAACTATGGCTACACCTTC.

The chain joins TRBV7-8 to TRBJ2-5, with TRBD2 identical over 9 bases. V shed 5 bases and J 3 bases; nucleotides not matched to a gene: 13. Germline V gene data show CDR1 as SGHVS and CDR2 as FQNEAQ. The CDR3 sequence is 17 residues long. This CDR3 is CASSLRGSGGPEETQYF. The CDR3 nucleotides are TGTGCCAGCAGCCTCAGGGGTAGCGGGGGCCCCGAAGAGACCCAGTACTTC.

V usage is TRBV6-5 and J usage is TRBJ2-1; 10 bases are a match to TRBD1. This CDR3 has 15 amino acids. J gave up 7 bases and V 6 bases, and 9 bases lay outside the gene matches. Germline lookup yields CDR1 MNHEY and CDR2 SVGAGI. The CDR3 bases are TGTGCCAGCAGGAAACGACAGGGGGCCTGGAATGAGCAGTTCTTC. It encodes CASRKRQGAWNEQFF.

Written as DNA, the CDR3 is TGTGCCAGCAGCTTATATTTGGCCGAGCAGTACTTC. As protein: CASSLYLAEQYF. This rearrangement joins TRBV11-2 to TRBJ2-7; unclear D gene. The CDR3 runs to 12 residues. Looked up from germline, CDR1 is SGHAT and CDR2 is FQNNGV. Between the trimmed V and J ends, which lost 2 bases and 6 bases, there was a span of 8 bases. Filled out from reference TRBV11-2 and TRBJ2-7, the complete variable domain reads EAGVAQSPRYKIIEKRQSVAFWCNPISGHATLYWYQQILGQGPKLLIQFQNNGVVDDSQLPKDRFSAERLKGVDSTLKIQPAKLEDSAVYLCASSLYLAEQYFGPGTRLTVT.

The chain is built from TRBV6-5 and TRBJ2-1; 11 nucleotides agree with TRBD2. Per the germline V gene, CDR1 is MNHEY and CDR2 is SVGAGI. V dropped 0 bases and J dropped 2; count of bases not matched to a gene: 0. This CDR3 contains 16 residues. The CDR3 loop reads CASSYSTSGAYNEQFF. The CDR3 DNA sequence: TGTGCCAGCAGTTACTCGACTAGCGGGGCCTACAATGAGCAGTTCTTC.

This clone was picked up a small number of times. This CDR3 is CASSIVGDPGETQYF. Here the CDR3 DNA reads TGTGCCAGTAGTATAGTGGGGGATCCGGGAGAGACCCAGTACTTC. The chain couples TRBV19 to TRBJ2-5; D tentatively reads TRBD1 or TRBD2 (5 bases each). The CDR3 length is 15 residues. The V gene lost 1 base and the J gene lost 4 bases, with 13 bases spanning the gap. Germline V gene data show CDR1 as LNHDA and CDR2 as SQIVND (reference sequence).

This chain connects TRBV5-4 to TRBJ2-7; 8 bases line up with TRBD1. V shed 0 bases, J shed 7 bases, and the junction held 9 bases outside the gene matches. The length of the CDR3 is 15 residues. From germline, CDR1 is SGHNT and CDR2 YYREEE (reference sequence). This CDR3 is CASSLGGTGLREQYF. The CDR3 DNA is TGTGCCAGCAGCTTGGGGGGGACAGGCCTTCGGGAGCAGTACTTC.

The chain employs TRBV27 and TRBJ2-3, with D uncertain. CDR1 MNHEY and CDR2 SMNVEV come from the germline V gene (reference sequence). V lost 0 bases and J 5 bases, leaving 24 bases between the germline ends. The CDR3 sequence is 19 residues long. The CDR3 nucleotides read TGTGCCAGCAGTTTATCTTTCGTACGATATCAACCGCACAGAGATACGCAGTATTTT. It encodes CASSLSFVRYQPHRDTQYF.